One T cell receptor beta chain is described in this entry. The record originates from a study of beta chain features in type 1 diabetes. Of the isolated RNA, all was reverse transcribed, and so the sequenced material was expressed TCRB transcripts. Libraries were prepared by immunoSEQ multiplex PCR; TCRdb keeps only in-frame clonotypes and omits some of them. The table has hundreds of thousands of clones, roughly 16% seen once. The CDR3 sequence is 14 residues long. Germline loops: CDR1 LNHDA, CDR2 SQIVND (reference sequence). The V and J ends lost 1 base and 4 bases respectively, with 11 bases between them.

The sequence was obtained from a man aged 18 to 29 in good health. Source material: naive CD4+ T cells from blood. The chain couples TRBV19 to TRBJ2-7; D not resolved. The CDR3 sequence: CASSIGPDGYEQYF. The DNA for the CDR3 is TGTGCCAGTAGTATAGGGCCCGACGGGTACGAGCAGTACTTC.